These 32 T cell receptor beta chains came from one sample sequenced in a study of T cells in Graves' hyperthyroidism and ophthalmopathy (dated by TCRdb to between 2018 and 2021). The library came from multiplex PCR. The sample was run on an Illumina HiSeq 2000. The TCR beta CDR3 regions were amplified from RNA transcripts. A first-round RT-PCR of the TCR CDR3 used the HTBI primer set with the Qiagen OneStep RT-PCR kit. TCRdb ran its own pipeline on the public reads, namely fastp trimming at Q25 and MiXCR clone calling, and kept in-frame beta chains. Rows matching on CDR3 protein sequence are summarized as one entry with the most common DNA and genes. For this sample the table gives about 400,000 distinct CDR3 sequences, of which 15% to 18% were detected only once. Around a quarter of the sample lies in the top ten. The sequencing input was blood. The receptors here all came from a woman between 18 and 30 years old with Graves' hyperthyroidism that later progressed to Graves' ophthalmopathy.

V and J are TRBV7-9 and TRBJ2-1; 14 positions match TRBD2. The V segment lost 5 bases and the J segment 7 bases; nucleotides outside the gene matches: 22. CDR1 SEHNR and CDR2 FQNEAQ come from the germline V gene (reference sequence). CDR3 length: 21 residues. CDR3 residues: CASSPRSQTSGREGSGNEQFF. CDR3 nucleotide sequence: TGTGCCAGCAGCCCGAGATCTCAGACTAGCGGGAGGGAGGGCTCGGGGAATGAGCAGTTCTTC.

This clonotype occurred many times. The chain is built from TRBV6-1 and TRBJ2-1; 13 bases map to TRBD2. V shed 7 bases and J 8 bases; nucleotides not matched to a gene: 5. Germline CDR1 is MNHNS and CDR2 is SASEGT. The CDR3 is made up of 14 amino acids. The CDR3 sequence: CASKTSGRRDEQFF. The CDR3 DNA sequence: TGTGCCAGCAAGACTAGCGGGAGGAGGGATGAGCAGTTCTTC.

The CDR3 nucleotides are TGTGCCAGCAGTCCCGACAGGGGGATCTGTGGCTACACCTTC. Its translation is CASSPDRGICGYTF. The chain employs TRBV6-1 and TRBJ1-2; 9 bases are shared with TRBD1. J was trimmed by 7 bases and V by 5 bases; bases with no gene match: 8. Germline V gene sequence: CDR1 MNHNS, CDR2 SASEGT. There are 14 residues in the CDR3.

V and J are TRBV7-2 and TRBJ2-2, with 10 bases matching TRBD2. Trimming took 4 bases from V and 5 from J; bases not matched to a gene: 13. The CDR3 is made up of 18 amino acids. CDR1 is SGHTA, CDR2 FQGNSA, per germline. This CDR3 is CASSSRPAGGMGTGELFF. The CDR3 coding sequence is TGTGCCAGCAGCTCCAGACCAGCGGGAGGGATGGGAACCGGGGAGCTGTTTTTT. Variable domain in full (rest from reference TRBV7-2 and TRBJ2-2): GAGVSQSPSNKVTEKGKDVELRCDPISGHTALYWYRQSLGQGLEFLIYFQGNSAPDKSGLPSDRFSAERTGGSVSTLTIQRTQQEDSAVYLCASSSRPAGGMGTGELFFGEGSRLTVL.

CDR3 amino acids: CASSLVPSSTDTQYF. The CDR3 DNA follows: TGCGCCAGCAGCTTAGTACCCTCCAGCACAGATACGCAGTATTTT. The chain uses TRBV5-1 and TRBJ2-3; D remains ambiguous. This CDR3 region has 15 residues. Between the trimmed V and J ends, which lost 2 bases and 0 bases, there was a span of 10 bases. Looked up from germline, CDR1 is SGHRS and CDR2 is YFSETQ.

This clonotype was observed many times. The chain combines TRBV10-3 with TRBJ2-7; a possible D gene is TRBD1 (6 bases). V was clipped by 3 bases and J by 1 base, with 16 bases between them. Germline assignment: CDR1 ENHRY and CDR2 SYGVKD. This CDR3 contains 16 residues. CDR3 nucleotides: TGTGCCATCAGTGACCCAACCAGGGGTCGGTCCTACGAGCAGTACTTC. Its translation: CAISDPTRGRSYEQYF.

CDR3 in DNA: TGTGCCAGCAGCCCCACAAGGGGGGCCAGCACAGATACGCAGTATTTT. Its translation: CASSPTRGASTDTQYF. The chain carries TRBV3-1 and TRBJ2-3, with D perhaps being TRBD1 or TRBD2 (6 bases each). V was pared by 4 bases and J by 0 bases, with 14 bases between. The CDR3 length is 16 residues. CDR1 is LGHDT and CDR2 is YNNKEL in the germline V gene (reference sequence).

In its sample, this clonotype was seen many times. The V call is TRBV20-1, the J call TRBJ2-1; 9 positions agree with TRBD2. Germline V lookup: CDR1 DFQATT, CDR2 SNEGSKA (reference sequence). The CDR3 has 15 amino acids. Trimming took 4 bases from V and 7 from J; bases not matched to a gene: 11. The CDR3 spells CSANLLAGIRNEQFF. The CDR3 nucleotides read TGCAGTGCTAACCTACTAGCGGGCATCCGTAATGAGCAGTTCTTC.

This clonotype appeared once. J is TRBJ2-7 and V is TRBV2, with 9 bases matching TRBD2. After removal of 6 bases from V and 9 bases from J, the junction contained 6 bases not matched to a gene. Germline assignment: CDR1 SNHLY and CDR2 FYNNEI. The CDR3 contains 12 residues. For the CDR3, the DNA is TGTGCCAGCAGAGAGACTAGCGGTAGGCAGTACTTC. Translated, it gives CASRETSGRQYF.

The sample holds many counts of this clonotype. The CDR3 sequence: CASSPSGGSSYEQYF. The CDR3 DNA reads TGTGCCAGCAGCCCTAGTGGAGGGAGCTCCTACGAGCAGTACTTC. The genes are TRBV7-9 and TRBJ2-7, with D tentatively TRBD2 (6 bases). V was clipped by 5 bases and J by 0 bases, with 14 bases between them. The CDR3 consists of 15 residues. From germline, CDR1 is SEHNR and CDR2 FQNEAQ (reference sequence).

The chain joins TRBV7-9 to TRBJ2-1, with 7 bases identical to TRBD2. The V gene's germline CDR1 is SEHNR and CDR2 FQNEAQ (reference sequence). After removal of 5 bases from V and 6 bases from J, the junction contained 13 bases not matched to a gene. The CDR3 runs to 16 residues. This chain's CDR3 is CASSLSSGLAVNEQFF. Here the CDR3 DNA reads TGTGCCAGCAGCCTAAGTTCGGGCCTAGCGGTCAATGAGCAGTTCTTC.

This sequence joins TRBV19 and TRBJ1-1; weak D call: TRBD1 (5 bases). V was pared by 5 bases and J by 5 bases, with 21 bases between. The CDR3 contains 16 residues. The germline gives CDR1 LNHDA, CDR2 SQIVND (reference sequence). The CDR3 coding sequence is TGTGCCAGTAGTTTTCTAGCGGGGGGAAGGAGAACTGAAGCTTTCTTT. Its protein is CASSFLAGGRRTEAFF.

This clonotype was recorded many times. This rearrangement joins TRBV29-1 to TRBJ1-2; D possibly corresponds to TRBD1 (5 bases). Germline V gene data show CDR1 as SQVTM and CDR2 as ANQGSEA. The CDR3 is 13 amino acids. Trimming cost V 6 bases and J 7 bases, with 18 bases left between them. The CDR3 loop is CSVPSPWGSGYTF. The CDR3 DNA reads as TGCAGCGTCCCTTCACCCTGGGGCTCTGGCTACACCTTC.

Note on this clonotype: A junction boundary mismatches the germline segment, possibly from a read error. The rearrangement uses TRBV3-1 and TRBJ2-1, with 10 bases that match TRBD2. The CDR3 length is 17 residues. CDR1 and CDR2 from the germline V gene are LGHDT and YNNKEL (reference sequence). Written as DNA, the CDR3 is TGTGCCAACAGCCAAGAAAGGGTACTAGCGGGACGCAATGAGCAGTTCTTC. Amino acid sequence: CANSQERVLAGRNEQFF.

The rearrangement joins TRBV6-1 to TRBJ2-3; 8 nucleotides align to TRBD1. The CDR3 extends over 16 amino acids. Unmatched junction bases numbered 9, after V lost 2 bases and J lost 5 bases. CDR1 MNHNS and CDR2 SASEGT come from the germline V gene. In DNA form, the CDR3 reads TGTGCCAGCAGTGAATGGGCAGGGGGCACACAAGATACGCAGTATTTT. This sequence encodes CASSEWAGGTQDTQYF.

This clonotype was counted many times. The chain has TRBV5-1 and TRBJ1-1, with a possible D match to TRBD1 (6 bases). This CDR3 has 16 residues. With 3 bases removed from V and 1 base from J, the gap between germline ends came to 16 bases. The germline V gene has CDR1 SGHRS and CDR2 YFSETQ. CDR3 nucleotides: TGCGCCAGCAGCTCAAGGATTGGGGGCCCGAACACTGAAGCTTTCTTT. Its protein is CASSSRIGGPNTEAFF.

V gene TRBV28 combines with J gene TRBJ2-1; D is ambiguous. The CDR3 consists of 12 residues. Germline V lookup: CDR1 MDHEN, CDR2 SYDVKM. V lost 6 bases to trimming and J lost 7 bases, with 10 bases between them. CDR3 residues: CASRPPRNEQFF. In DNA form, the CDR3 reads TGTGCCAGCAGACCGCCACGGAATGAGCAGTTCTTC.

This clonotype occurred many times. This sequence joins TRBV5-1 and TRBJ1-1, with D hard to call. Germline loops: CDR1 SGHRS, CDR2 YFSETQ. V lost 4 bases and J lost 0, with 16 bases in between. The CDR3 runs to 16 residues. This chain's CDR3 is CASSPDWAQLNTEAFF. CDR3 nucleotide sequence: TGCGCCAGCAGCCCCGATTGGGCCCAACTGAACACTGAAGCTTTCTTT.

The rearrangement links TRBV4-2 to TRBJ2-3; 14 bases align to TRBD2. The V segment lost 5 bases and the J segment 0 bases; nucleotides outside the gene matches: 7. CDR3 length: 18 amino acids. In germline, CDR1 is LGHNA, CDR2 YNFKEQ. CDR3 protein: CASSSTGLAGVSTDTQYF. The CDR3, as DNA: TGTGCCAGCAGCTCCACGGGACTAGCGGGAGTCAGCACAGATACGCAGTATTTT.

The sample holds many counts of this clonotype. J is TRBJ2-3 and V is TRBV28, with TRBD2 matching 7 bases. The CDR3 is made up of 15 amino acids. V lost 3 bases, J lost 2 bases, and 5 bases stayed unmatched. Germline-derived CDR1 and CDR2 are MDHEN and SYDVKM. CDR3 loop: CASSLAGRDTDTQYF. CDR3 nucleotides: TGTGCCAGCAGTTTGGCAGGGAGGGACACAGATACGCAGTATTTT.

This clonotype was counted many times. The J gene is TRBJ1-5, the V gene TRBV24-1; D remains ambiguous. The CDR3 consists of 19 residues. CDR1 and CDR2 (germline): KGHDR, SFDVKD. V dropped 4 bases and J dropped 1 base, with 22 bases sitting between them. The CDR3 reads CATSDPKCPTKASNQPQHF. Here the CDR3 DNA reads TGTGCCACCAGTGACCCTAAATGCCCAACAAAGGCCAGCAATCAGCCCCAGCATTTT.

The CDR3 DNA reads as TGTGCCAGCAGCCCGGACAGGCCGCGTAACTATGGCTACACCTTC. Its translation: CASSPDRPRNYGYTF. J is TRBJ1-2 and V is TRBV7-3; the match to TRBD1 covers 7 bases. V shed 5 bases and J 1 base; nucleotides not matched to a gene: 7. The CDR3 totals 15 residues. Germline V CDR1 and CDR2: SGHTA, FQGTGA.

This clonotype has a handful of counts. The J gene is TRBJ2-3, the V gene TRBV28; 9 bases are shared with TRBD1. V gave up 6 bases and J gave up 1 base; unmatched junction bases: 11. Germline CDR1 and CDR2: MDHEN and SYDVKM. The CDR3 covers 17 residues. For the CDR3, the DNA is TGTGCCAGCAGCCTTCTAGGGACAGGGACGGGCACAGATACGCAGTATTTT. It is translated as CASSLLGTGTGTDTQYF.

This clonotype was detected many times. The chain recombines TRBV11-2 with TRBJ2-3; possibly TRBD1 or TRBD2 for D (6 bases each). Germline V lookup: CDR1 SGHAT, CDR2 FQNNGV. The CDR3 length is 17 residues. Deletions cut 0 bases from V and 3 bases from J, with 16 bases between. CDR3 nucleotide sequence: TGTGCCAGCAGCTTAGATGGGCGAAGGGGGAGGACAGATACGCAGTATTTT. This encodes CASSLDGRRGRTDTQYF. Together with reference TRBV11-2 and TRBJ2-3, the CDR3 gives the full variable domain: EAGVAQSPRYKIIEKRQSVAFWCNPISGHATLYWYQQILGQGPKLLIQFQNNGVVDDSQLPKDRFSAERLKGVDSTLKIQPAKLEDSAVYLCASSLDGRRGRTDTQYFGPGTRLTVL.

This clonotype was seen many times. The chain carries TRBV6-1 and TRBJ2-2, with D unclear. V dropped 5 bases and J dropped 1 base, with 11 bases sitting between them. In germline, CDR1 is MNHNS, CDR2 SASEGT. CDR3 size: 15 residues. The CDR3 nucleotides read TGTGCCAGCAGTCGAGTGAAGAAGAACACCGGGGAGCTGTTTTTT. This gives the protein CASSRVKKNTGELFF.

This clonotype was seen ten or more times. The CDR3 sequence is CASRSEEYTSSYEQYF. CDR3 bases: TGCGCCAGCAGATCCGAGGAATACACCTCTTCCTACGAGCAGTACTTC. The chain uses TRBV5-1 and TRBJ2-7; D unclear. Germline assignment: CDR1 SGHRS and CDR2 YFSETQ. V lost 5 bases to trimming and J lost 1 base, with 19 bases between them. The CDR3 contains 16 residues.

Many counts were recorded for this clonotype. The rearrangement links TRBV28 to TRBJ2-5, with D hard to call. Trimming took off 5 bases at V and 2 bases at J, with 12 bases between the two ends. The CDR3 extends over 14 amino acids. Germline values: CDR1 MDHEN, CDR2 SYDVKM. CDR3 nucleotide sequence: TGTGCCAGCAGTGGAATGACCCTTCAAGAGACCCAGTACTTC. Protein product: CASSGMTLQETQYF.

The J gene is TRBJ2-1, the V gene TRBV9, with TRBD2 matching 9 bases. Germline lookup yields CDR1 SGDLS and CDR2 YYNGEE. CDR3 length equals 16 residues. J was trimmed by 2 bases and V by 0 bases; bases with no gene match: 3. The CDR3 coding sequence is TGTGCCAGCAGCGTAGGTAGCGGGAGTCCCTACAATGAGCAGTTCTTC. The encoded protein is CASSVGSGSPYNEQFF.

At least ten counts were recorded for this clonotype. J is TRBJ2-7 and V is TRBV5-1; maybe TRBD2 (6 bases). The CDR3 is made up of 15 amino acids. CDR1 is SGHRS, CDR2 YFSETQ, per germline. Trimming took off 1 base at V and 4 bases at J, with 15 bases between the two ends. The CDR3 protein is CASSLYGGETYEQYF. The CDR3 DNA sequence: TGCGCCAGCAGCTTGTATGGCGGGGAGACTTACGAGCAGTACTTC.

This clonotype was found many times. The chain links TRBV28 to TRBJ2-1; 9 bases align to TRBD1. Trimming cost V 6 bases and J 2 bases; bases outside gene matches: 5. Germline-derived CDR1 and CDR2 are MDHEN and SYDVKM. The CDR3 totals 15 residues. The CDR3 sequence: CASRADRGAYNEQFF. CDR3 nucleotides: TGTGCCAGCAGAGCCGACAGGGGGGCCTACAATGAGCAGTTCTTC.

In its sample, this clonotype was seen a few times. The chain joins TRBV20-1 to TRBJ1-6, with D unresolved. The CDR3 contains 13 residues. The germline V and J ends were trimmed by 3 bases and 12 bases, with 15 bases remaining between them. Germline values: CDR1 DFQATT, CDR2 SNEGSKA (reference sequence). The CDR3 coding sequence is TGCAGTGCTAGTCAACAGCTCTCAGGACCCCTCCACTTT. This codes for CSASQQLSGPLHF.

This clonotype was seen ten or more times. The junction does not match germline at one end; this may be a read error. V and J are TRBV7-7 and TRBJ2-7; 7 nucleotides agree with TRBD1. This CDR3 has 15 residues. Germline CDR1 is SSHAT and CDR2 is FNYEAQ (reference sequence). This chain's CDR3 is CASSRDSTTSYEQYF. CDR3 DNA sequence: TGTGCTAGCAGCCGGGACAGTACTACTTCCTACGAGCAGTACTTC.